This TCR beta chain comes out of a study of blood T cell repertoires in COVID-19. At the level of the study: Collection of acute and convalescent COVID-19 samples took place in the United States, Italy and Spain.

All enrollees were about 18 to 100 years old and from about 24 US areas. Germline assignment: CDR1 DFQATT and CDR2 SNEGSKA (reference sequence). The germline V and J ends were trimmed by 3 bases and 1 base, with 15 bases remaining between them. CDR3 size: 15 residues. Only in-frame clones appear in the TCRdb table, and some are missing; sequencing was by immunoSEQ multiplex PCR. There are some 200,000 clones in the sample; 87% occur only once, and around 2% lies in the top ten. The specimen was PBMCs or T cells enriched from blood (not recorded which). The receptor's source is a woman in her thirties who had recovered from COVID-19. The chain carries TRBV20-1 and TRBJ1-1, with D tentatively TRBD1 (5 bases). The CDR3 nucleotides are TGCAGTGCTAGTCTAGGGGATATAGCGAACACTGAAGCTTTCTTT. It translates to CSASLGDIANTEAFF.